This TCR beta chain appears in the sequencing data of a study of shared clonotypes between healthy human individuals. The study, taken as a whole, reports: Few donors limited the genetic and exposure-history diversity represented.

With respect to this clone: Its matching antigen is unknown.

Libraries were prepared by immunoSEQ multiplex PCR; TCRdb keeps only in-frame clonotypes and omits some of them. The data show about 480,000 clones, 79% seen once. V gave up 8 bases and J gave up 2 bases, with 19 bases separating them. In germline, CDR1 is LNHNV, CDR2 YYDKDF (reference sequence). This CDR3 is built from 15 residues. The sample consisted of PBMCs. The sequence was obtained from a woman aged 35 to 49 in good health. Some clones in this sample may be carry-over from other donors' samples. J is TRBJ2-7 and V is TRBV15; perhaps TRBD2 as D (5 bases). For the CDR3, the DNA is TGTGCCACCGCGGTGGGCGGGTCCAAAGCCTACGAGCAGTACTTC. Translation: CATAVGGSKAYEQYF.